This T cell receptor (beta chain) is drawn from a study of graft-versus-host responses after intestinal transplantation. Study-level information: Recipients had multivisceral, liver-intestinal, or isolated intestinal transplants. Each patient got anti-thymocyte globulin induction, then tacrolimus and steroids for about 3 years.

As for this clone: Its target is not known. A read error may account for a junction end that differs from germline.

Study conclusions and caveats: The presence of high graft-versus-host to host-versus-graft clonal ratios in allografts characterized patients with graft-donor T cell macrochimerism. Researchers found GvH clones in recipient marrow, and some showed up first in ileum or blood.

This CDR3 has 11 residues. CDR1 SNHLY and CDR2 FYNNEI come from the germline V gene. The table came from immunoSEQ multiplex PCR; TCRdb's copy has only in-frame clones and leaves some out. In the table there are approximately 77,000 clones, about nine tenths of which are singletons. This clonotype originated in a human patient who received an intestinal transplant, so some T cells may come from the graft donor. The chain carries TRBV2 and TRBJ2-3; 10 bases align to TRBD1. Sequencing used PBMCs, obtained 98 days after intestinal transplantation. The CDR3 DNA reads as TGTGCCAGCAGTGCGGGACAGGGGACTTCTTTT. It encodes CASSAGQGTSF. Combining the CDR3 with reference TRBV2 and TRBJ2-3 gives the whole variable domain EPEVTQTPSHQVTQMGQEVILRCVPISNHLYFYWYRQILGQKVEFLVSFYNNEISEKSEIFDDQFSVERPDGSNFTLKIRSTKLEDSAMYFCASSAGQGTSFGPGTRLTVL.